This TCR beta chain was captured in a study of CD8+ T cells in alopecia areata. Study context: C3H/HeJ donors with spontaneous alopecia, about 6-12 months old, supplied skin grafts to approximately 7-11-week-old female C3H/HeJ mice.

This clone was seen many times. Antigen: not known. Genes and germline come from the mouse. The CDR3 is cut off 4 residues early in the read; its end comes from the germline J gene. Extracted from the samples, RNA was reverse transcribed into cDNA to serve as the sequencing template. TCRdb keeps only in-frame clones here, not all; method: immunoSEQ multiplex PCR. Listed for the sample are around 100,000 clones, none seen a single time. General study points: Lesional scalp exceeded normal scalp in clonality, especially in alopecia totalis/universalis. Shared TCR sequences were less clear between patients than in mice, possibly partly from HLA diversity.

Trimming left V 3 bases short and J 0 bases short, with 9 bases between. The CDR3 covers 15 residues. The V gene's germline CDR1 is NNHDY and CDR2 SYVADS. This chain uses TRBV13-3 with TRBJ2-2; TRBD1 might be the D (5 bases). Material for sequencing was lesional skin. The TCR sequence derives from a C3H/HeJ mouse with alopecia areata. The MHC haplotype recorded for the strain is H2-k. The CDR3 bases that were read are TGTGCCAGCAGTGGGCTGGACACAAACACCGGG. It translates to CASSGLDTNTG. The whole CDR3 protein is CASSGLDTNTGQLYF. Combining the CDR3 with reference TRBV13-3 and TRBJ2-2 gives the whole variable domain EAAVTQSPRSKVAVTGGKVTLSCHQTNNHDYMYWYRQDTGHGLRLIHYSYVADSTEKGDIPDGYKASRPSQENFSLILELASLSQTAVYFCASSGLDTNTGQLYFGEGSKLTVL.